This T cell receptor (beta chain) stems from a study of vaccination and CD4 T cells after COVID-19. Across the whole study: Post-vaccine specimens were obtained a median 72 days after dose two (range 14 to 241).

With the Oncomine TCR Beta short-read assay, DNA from cultured CD4+ T cells was sequenced. One entry per CDR3 protein results from TCRdb running MiXCR on the PCR reads. The sample contains about 24,000 distinct CDR3 sequences, around 30% of which appear only once. The time point was: late sampling 161 to 241 days after vaccination in a few convalescent patients. Treatment here: roughly 11-day PBMC culture with coronavirus spike peptide pools or control peptides (ViraFEST assay). The CDR3 spans 12 residues. With 2 bases removed from V and 2 bases from J, the gap between germline ends came to 3 bases. The V gene's germline CDR1 is MDHEN and CDR2 SYDVKM. About this clonotype itself: Its antigen remains unknown.

This TCR came from a human donor who had recovered from COVID-19. The specimen comprised CD4+ T cells from blood, cultured in vitro, sampled about 7 months after SARS-CoV-2 vaccination. This rearrangement joins TRBV28 to TRBJ2-5; no clear D gene. The CDR3 protein is CASSLPQETQYF. The CDR3 coding sequence is TGTGCCAGCAGTTTACCGCAAGAGACCCAGTACTTC.